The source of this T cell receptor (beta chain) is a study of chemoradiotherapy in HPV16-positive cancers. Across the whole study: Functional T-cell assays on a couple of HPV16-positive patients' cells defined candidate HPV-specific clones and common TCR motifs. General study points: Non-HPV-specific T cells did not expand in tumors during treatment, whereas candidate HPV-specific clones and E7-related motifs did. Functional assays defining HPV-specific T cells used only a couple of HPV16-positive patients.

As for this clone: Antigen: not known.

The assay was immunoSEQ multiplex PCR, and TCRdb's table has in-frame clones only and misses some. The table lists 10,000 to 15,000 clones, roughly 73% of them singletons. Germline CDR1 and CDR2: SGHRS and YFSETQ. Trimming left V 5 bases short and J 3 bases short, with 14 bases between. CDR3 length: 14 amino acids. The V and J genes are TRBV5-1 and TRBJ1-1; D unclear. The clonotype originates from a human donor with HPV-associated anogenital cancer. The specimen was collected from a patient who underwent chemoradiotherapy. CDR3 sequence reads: CASRARVGDTEAFF. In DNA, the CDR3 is TGCGCCAGCAGGGCGCGGGTCGGGGACACTGAAGCTTTCTTT.